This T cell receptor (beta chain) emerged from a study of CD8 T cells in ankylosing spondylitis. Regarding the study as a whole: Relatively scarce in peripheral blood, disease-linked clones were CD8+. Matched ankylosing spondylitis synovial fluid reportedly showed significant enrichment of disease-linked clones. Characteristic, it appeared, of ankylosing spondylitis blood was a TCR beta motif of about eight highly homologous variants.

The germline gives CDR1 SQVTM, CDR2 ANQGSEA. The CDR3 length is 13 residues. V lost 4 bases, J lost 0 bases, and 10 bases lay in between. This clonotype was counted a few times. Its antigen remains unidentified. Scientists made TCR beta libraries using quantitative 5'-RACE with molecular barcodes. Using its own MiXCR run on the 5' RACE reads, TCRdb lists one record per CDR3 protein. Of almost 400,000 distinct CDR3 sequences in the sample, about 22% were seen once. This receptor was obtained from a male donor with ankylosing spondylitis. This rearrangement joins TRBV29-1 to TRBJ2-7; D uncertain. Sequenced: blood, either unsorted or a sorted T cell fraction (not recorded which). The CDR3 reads CSVGRTNSYEQYF. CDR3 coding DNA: TGCAGCGTTGGCCGCACGAACTCCTACGAGCAGTACTTC.